Listed below are T cell receptor beta chains from one sample, sequenced in a study of T cell repertoires in cytomegalovirus infection. TCRdb called the reads again in MiXCR, with one record for every CDR3 protein. The table has approximately 550,000 distinct CDR3 sequences, about 15% seen once. Sequenced: CD8+ T cells from PBMCs. The receptor set was obtained from a human donor in good health (CMV status not recorded). Some clones in this sample may be carry-over from other donors' samples. Each CDR3 is given with its conserved first and last residue. A D gene is named only where the DNA matches it firmly. Where a row states a size, it is once, few, many or the class of an expanded clone; other rows omit it.

clone_size d_call j_call v_call cdr3_aa cdr3_nt
few - TRBJ2-1 TRBV11-3 CASSLGGEADNEQFF TGTGCCAGCAGCTTGGGAGGAGAGGCGGACAATGAGCAGTTCTTC
- TRBD1 TRBJ1-6 TRBV28 CASSFTGGSPLHF TGTGCCAGCAGTTTTACAGGGGGCTCACCCCTCCACTTT
few - TRBJ1-2 TRBV12-3/TRBV12-4 CASSPLQGHYGYAF TGTGCCAGCAGCCCTTTACAGGGTCACTATGGCTACGCCTTC
- TRBD1 TRBJ1-6 TRBV5-5 CASSADRVKSPLHF TGTGCCAGCAGCGCCGACAGGGTGAAATCACCCCTCCACTTT
many TRBD1 TRBJ1-1 TRBV6-1 CASSEVLGDWTGVHEAFF TGTGCCAGCAGTGAAGTTCTTGGCGATTGGACAGGGGTACACGAAGCTTTCTTT
many - TRBJ2-2 TRBV27 CASNQNWGTGELFF TGTGCCAGCAATCAGAACTGGGGCACCGGGGAGCTGTTTTTT
- TRBD2 TRBJ2-1 TRBV27 CASSWRGGGEDEQFF TGTGCCAGCAGCTGGCGGGGGGGAGGCGAGGATGAGCAGTTCTTC
many TRBD2 TRBJ2-7 TRBV5-1 CASSSLPSGSLDEQYF TGCGCCAGCAGCTCACTACCTAGCGGGAGTCTCGACGAGCAGTACTTC
- - TRBJ2-1 TRBV27 CASSLRAERAGPSYNEQFF TGTGCCAGCAGTTTAAGAGCCGAGAGGGCGGGGCCTTCCTACAATGAGCAGTTCTTC
- TRBD2 TRBJ2-7 TRBV27 CAVSGTSGGEQYF TGTGCCGTGTCCGGGACTAGCGGGGGCGAGCAGTACTTC
many TRBD1 TRBJ2-7 TRBV6-1 CASSPSGQGAHEQYF TGTGCCAGCAGTCCCTCGGGACAGGGGGCCCACGAGCAGTACTTC
- TRBD2 TRBJ2-2 TRBV20-1 CSARDPERGNTGELFF TGCAGTGCTAGAGATCCCGAGCGGGGGAACACCGGGGAGCTGTTTTTT
- - TRBJ1-1 TRBV6-8 CASSPQGMNTEAFF TGTGCCAGCAGCCCGCAGGGGATGAACACTGAAGCTTTCTTT
many TRBD2 TRBJ2-5 TRBV12-3/TRBV12-4 CASSPWTSATETQYF TGTGCCAGCAGTCCTTGGACTAGTGCCACAGAGACCCAGTACTTC
many TRBD1 TRBJ1-2 TRBV6-6 CASSYPGQVYYGYTF TGTGCCAGCAGTTACCCGGGACAGGTCTACTATGGCTACACCTTC
few TRBD1 TRBJ2-7 TRBV5-4 CASSGNRGVYHEQYF TGTGCCAGCAGCGGCAACAGGGGGGTCTACCACGAGCAGTACTTC
- TRBD2 TRBJ2-7 TRBV7-9 CASSPGTSGRHSYEQYF TGTGCCAGCAGCCCCGGGACTAGCGGGAGACACTCCTACGAGCAGTACTTC
- - TRBJ1-1 TRBV28 CASSLGPALNTEAFF TGTGCCAGCAGTTTGGGGCCAGCCCTGAACACTGAAGCTTTCTTT
few - TRBJ2-7 TRBV20-1 CSAPRDLPYEQYF TGCAGTGCTCCTCGGGACCTTCCGTACGAGCAGTACTTC
few - TRBJ2-5 TRBV28 CASSLFLQGGETQYF TGTGCCAGCAGTTTATTCCTGCAGGGGGGAGAGACCCAGTACTTC
- TRBD1 TRBJ1-2 TRBV6-2/TRBV6-3 CASRGQEEYGYTF TGTGCCAGCAGAGGACAGGAGGAATATGGCTACACCTTC
many - TRBJ1-2 TRBV5-5 CASSPRSPRVRGVYGYTF TGTGCCAGCAGCCCGCGGTCGCCCAGGGTTCGTGGGGTCTATGGCTACACCTTC
many TRBD1 TRBJ2-7 TRBV5-6 CASSSAGQGFYEQYF TGTGCCAGCAGCAGCGCGGGACAGGGGTTCTACGAGCAGTACTTC
many - TRBJ2-1 TRBV7-2 CASSPRQDRYNEQFF TGTGCCAGCAGCCCTAGACAGGATCGCTACAATGAGCAGTTCTTC
- TRBD1 TRBJ1-2 TRBV6-8 CASSYKDRAVYGYTF TGTGCCAGCAGTTACAAGGACAGGGCTGTCTATGGCTACACCTTC
- - TRBJ1-2 TRBV9 CASGGPNYGYTF TGTGCCAGCGGGGGTCCAAACTATGGCTACACCTTC
many - TRBJ1-2 TRBV7-9 CASSLALPGYTF TGTGCCAGCAGCTTAGCCCTCCCCGGCTACACCTTC
many TRBD1 TRBJ1-4 TRBV12-3/TRBV12-4 CASSLIPGQGDDGNEKLFF TGTGCCAGCAGTTTAATACCGGGACAGGGTGATGATGGTAATGAAAAACTGTTTTTT
many - TRBJ2-1 TRBV7-8 CASSLGTKGSNEQFF TGTGCCAGCAGCTTAGGGACTAAGGGGTCCAATGAGCAGTTCTTC
- - TRBJ1-1 TRBV9 CATTSEQNTEAFF TGTGCCACCACCTCTGAACAGAACACTGAAGCTTTCTTT
few - TRBJ2-4 TRBV2 CVSLAKNIQYF TGTGTGAGTTTAGCCAAAAACATTCAGTACTTC
- - TRBJ2-6 TRBV13 CAAGLGASGANVLTF TGTGCCGCCGGGCTGGGGGCGTCTGGGGCCAACGTCCTGACTTTC
- - TRBJ2-3 TRBV2 CASSEVAHSTDTQYF TGTGCCAGCAGTGAAGTAGCGCATAGCACAGATACGCAGTATTTT
many - TRBJ1-4 TRBV12-3/TRBV12-4 CASSSLSKREEKLFF TGTGCCAGCAGCTCCCTCTCCAAAAGGGAGGAAAAACTGTTTTTT
many - TRBJ1-3 TRBV7-9 CASSLLGPSGNTIYF TGTGCCAGCAGCTTATTAGGACCCTCTGGAAACACCATATATTTT
few TRBD2 TRBJ2-3 TRBV12-3/TRBV12-4 CASTGLAGGGGTDTQYF TGTGCCAGCACTGGACTAGCGGGAGGGGGAGGCACAGATACGCAGTATTTT
- - TRBJ1-1 TRBV6-2/TRBV6-3 CASIPLRESTEAFF TGTGCCAGCATCCCCCTCCGGGAGTCCACTGAAGCTTTCTTT
- - TRBJ2-6 TRBV28 CASSLRQMAGANVLTF TGTGCCAGCAGTTTACGACAAATGGCTGGGGCCAACGTCCTGACTTTC
- - TRBJ2-1 TRBV29-1 CSVEPSSSYNEQFF TGCAGCGTTGAACCCTCTAGCTCCTACAATGAGCAGTTCTTC
many - TRBJ1-4 TRBV6-5 CASSYTRANEKLFF TGTGCCAGCAGTTACACCAGGGCAAATGAAAAACTGTTTTTT
- TRBD2 TRBJ2-7 TRBV28 CASTFRPGTSSYEQYF TGTGCCAGCACGTTCCGTCCGGGGACTAGCTCCTACGAGCAGTACTTC
few TRBD1 TRBJ1-4 TRBV25-1 CASRRQGANEKLFF TGTGCCAGCAGACGACAGGGAGCTAATGAAAAACTGTTTTTT
- TRBD1 TRBJ2-1 TRBV2 CASDRARNEQFF TGTGCCAGTGACAGGGCGCGGAATGAGCAGTTCTTC